Here is one TCR beta chain with its context. These data originate in a study of CXCR3-negative and CXCR3-positive naive CD8 T cells. The TRB cDNA libraries were prepared by 5' RACE with UMI labels. Each CDR3 protein gets one entry in TCRdb, which reprocessed the 5' RACE reads and gives no DNA. This sample's clone table lists about 38,000 distinct CDR3 sequences. CDR1 LNHNV and CDR2 YYDKDF come from the germline V gene (reference sequence). CDR3 length: 11 residues. Specimen: memory CD8+ T cells from blood. The clonotype comes from a human donor in good health. Some clones in this sample may be carry-over from other donors' samples. J is TRBJ2-1 and V is TRBV15; TCRdb indicates TRBD2, and absent DNA this call remains unverified. CDR3 amino acids: CATSEGNEQFF.